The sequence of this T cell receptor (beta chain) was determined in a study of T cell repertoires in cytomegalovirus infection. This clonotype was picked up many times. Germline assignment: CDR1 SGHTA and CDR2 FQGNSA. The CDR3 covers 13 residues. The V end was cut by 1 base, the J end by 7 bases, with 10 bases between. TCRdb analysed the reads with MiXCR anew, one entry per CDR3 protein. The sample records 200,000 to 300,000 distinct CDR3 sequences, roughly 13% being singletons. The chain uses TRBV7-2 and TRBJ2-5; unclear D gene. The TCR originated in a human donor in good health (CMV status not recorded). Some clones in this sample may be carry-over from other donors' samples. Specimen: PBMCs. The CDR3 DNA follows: TGTGCCAGCAGCTTAGGGGGTGGGCGGACCCAGTACTTC. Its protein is CASSLGGGRTQYF.